Each of the 18 T cell receptor beta chains below was sequenced from the same sample in a study of T cell responses to AZD1222 COVID-19 vaccine. Repertoires were generated with immunoSEQ multiplex PCR, while TCRdb's copy carries only in-frame clones and drops some. The data show roughly 140,000 clones, 88% seen once. Material: peripheral blood, obtained on day 0 of AZD1222 vaccination. The receptors here all came from an adult in good health.

This sequence joins TRBV4-1 and TRBJ1-2, with D hard to call. CDR3 length: 16 amino acids. V was pared by 0 bases and J by 1 base, with 12 bases between. Germline V gives CDR1 MGHRA, CDR2 YSYEKL. The CDR3 sequence: CASSQDPVGGNYGYTF. DNA for the CDR3: TGCGCCAGCAGCCAAGATCCAGTAGGAGGTAACTATGGCTACACCTTC.

This clone was seen only once. The V call is TRBV9, the J call TRBJ1-1, with 10 bases lining up with TRBD1. J lost 4 bases, V lost 0 bases, and 3 bases had no gene match. In germline, CDR1 is SGDLS, CDR2 YYNGEE. The CDR3 length is 15 residues. The CDR3 sequence: CASSVAGQGITEAFF. The CDR3 DNA reads TGTGCCAGCAGCGTAGCGGGACAGGGGATCACTGAAGCTTTCTTT.

J is TRBJ1-2 and V is TRBV19; 7 nucleotides align to TRBD1. From germline, CDR1 is LNHDA and CDR2 SQIVND (reference sequence). This CDR3 spans 15 amino acids. The junction had 6 bases not matched to a gene; V was cut back by 1 base and J by 4 bases. The CDR3 DNA sequence: TGTGCCAGTAGTATAGCGGGAACAGGGGTCTATGGCTACACCTTC. Translated: CASSIAGTGVYGYTF.

The chain is built from TRBV5-1 and TRBJ2-1; D uncertain. Germline loops: CDR1 SGHRS, CDR2 YFSETQ. CDR3 length equals 14 residues. Trimming stripped 1 base from V and 5 bases from J, with 10 bases between. The CDR3 here is CASSLILENNEQFF. CDR3 nucleotide sequence: TGCGCCAGCAGCTTGATCCTAGAGAACAATGAGCAGTTCTTC.

The chain has TRBV6-5 and TRBJ1-6; 8 bases match TRBD1. The CDR3 consists of 14 residues. Germline V gene lookup returns CDR1 MNHEY and CDR2 SVGAGI. V lost 5 bases, J lost 7 bases, and 4 bases stayed unmatched. The CDR3 region is CASSPRQGNSPLHF. The CDR3 DNA reads as TGTGCCAGCAGTCCGAGACAGGGGAATTCACCCCTCCACTTT.

The chain employs TRBV7-2 and TRBJ1-5; D might be TRBD1 (6 bases). The V gene lost 1 base and the J gene lost 2 bases, with 6 bases spanning the gap. Germline V gene lookup returns CDR1 SGHTA and CDR2 FQGNSA. CDR3 length: 14 residues. CDR3 loop: CASSLGQGNQPQHF. CDR3 coding DNA: TGTGCCAGCAGCTTAGGACAGGGCAATCAGCCCCAGCATTTT.

The chain joins TRBV7-8 to TRBJ1-5; the D gene is possibly TRBD1 (5 bases). V lost 1 base, J lost 3 bases, and 13 bases lay in between. Per the germline V gene, CDR1 is SGHVS and CDR2 is FQNEAQ. CDR3 length: 16 amino acids. The CDR3 DNA reads as TGTGCCAGCAGCTTAGTCAGTCGAGGGGTCAATCAGCCCCAGCATTTT. Translating it yields CASSLVSRGVNQPQHF.

V is TRBV10-3 and J is TRBJ2-7; D remains ambiguous. The CDR3 sequence is 14 residues long. V lost 5 bases, J lost 3 bases, and 14 bases lay in between. Germline V gene lookup returns CDR1 ENHRY and CDR2 SYGVKD. The CDR3 is CAISPGPGSYEQYF. The CDR3 DNA follows: TGTGCCATCAGTCCTGGGCCCGGCAGCTACGAGCAGTACTTC.

CDR3 sequence: CASSLATSGGLNNEQFF. CDR3 bases: TGTGCCAGCAGCTTGGCAACTAGCGGGGGGCTTAACAATGAGCAGTTCTTC. The rearrangement links TRBV5-4 to TRBJ2-1, with 12 bases identical to TRBD2. The CDR3 totals 17 residues. Germline V lookup: CDR1 SGHNT, CDR2 YYREEE (reference sequence). The J segment lost 5 bases and the V segment lost 0 bases, leaving 6 bases of the junction unmatched. The whole variable domain, filled in from reference TRBV5-4 and TRBJ2-1, reads ETGVTQSPTHLIKTRGQQVTLRCSSQSGHNTVSWYQQALGQGPQFIFQYYREEENGRGNFPPRFSGLQFPNYSSELNVNALELDDSALYLCASSLATSGGLNNEQFFGPGTRLTVL.

This sequence joins TRBV2 and TRBJ2-7; 10 bases line up with TRBD2. The CDR3 has 15 residues. J was trimmed by 6 bases and V by 1 base; bases with no gene match: 6. Germline V lookup: CDR1 SNHLY, CDR2 FYNNEI. Here the CDR3 reads CASSEVSGGATEQYF. Here the CDR3 DNA reads TGTGCCAGCAGTGAAGTAAGCGGGGGGGCAACCGAGCAGTACTTC. Full variable domain (outside the CDR3, taken from reference TRBV2 and TRBJ2-7): EPEVTQTPSHQVTQMGQEVILRCVPISNHLYFYWYRQILGQKVEFLVSFYNNEISEKSEIFDDQFSVERPDGSNFTLKIRSTKLEDSAMYFCASSEVSGGATEQYFGPGTRLTVT.

This clone has just one count. The rearrangement links TRBV19 to TRBJ1-4, with D unresolved. V lost 3 bases and J lost 0, with 11 bases in between. The CDR3 has 16 residues. Germline V gene lookup returns CDR1 LNHDA and CDR2 SQIVND (reference sequence). CDR3 DNA sequence: TGTGCCAGTAGTATGTTAGGCGGATCAACTAATGAAAAACTGTTTTTT. Amino acid sequence: CASSMLGGSTNEKLFF.

About this clone: Different DNA sequences within this sample yield the same CDR3. The chain joins TRBV12-3 or TRBV12-4 to TRBJ1-2; D is undetermined. There are 11 residues in the CDR3. V shed 3 bases and J shed 4 bases, with 3 bases lying between them. CDR3 in DNA: TGTGCCAGCAGTTTGTCCTATGGCTACACCTTC. Translated: CASSLSYGYTF.

The J gene is TRBJ2-3, the V gene TRBV5-4; 8 bases are shared with TRBD2. CDR1 is SGHNT and CDR2 is YYREEE in the germline V gene (reference sequence). The CDR3 loop spans 16 amino acids. The V segment lost 2 bases and the J segment 6 bases; nucleotides outside the gene matches: 11. CDR3 bases: TGTGCCAGCAGCTTCCCTCCGGGGGGGCCGAGCGATACGCAGTATTTT. It translates to CASSFPPGGPSDTQYF.

The chain couples TRBV7-9 to TRBJ2-7; TRBD1 matches at 9 bases. This CDR3 comprises 19 residues. Trimming removed 7 bases from V and 0 bases from J; junction bases left unmatched: 19. Germline V CDR1 and CDR2: SEHNR, FQNEAQ (reference sequence). DNA of the CDR3: TGTGCCAGCACCTCTTTGCTTCGTCCGGGACAGGGACTCTCCTACGAGCAGTACTTC. Amino acids: CASTSLLRPGQGLSYEQYF.

The chain joins TRBV28 to TRBJ1-6; no reliable D call. Germline assignment: CDR1 MDHEN and CDR2 SYDVKM. The CDR3 extends over 14 amino acids. Deletions cut 5 bases from V and 9 bases from J, with 14 bases between. The CDR3 spells CASSLDGRSSPLHF. The CDR3, as DNA: TGTGCCAGCAGTCTGGACGGGAGGAGTTCACCCCTCCACTTT.

V gene TRBV4-2 combines with J gene TRBJ1-2; 12 bases are shared with TRBD1. Trimming removed 3 bases from V and 7 bases from J; junction bases left unmatched: 3. This CDR3 has 14 amino acids. Germline V gene sequence: CDR1 LGHNA, CDR2 YNFKEQ. The CDR3 region is CASSHGTGGLGYTF. CDR3 nucleotide sequence: TGTGCCAGCAGCCACGGGACAGGGGGCCTTGGCTACACCTTC.

The genes are TRBV7-2 and TRBJ1-2, with 12 bases matching TRBD1. V lost 7 bases to trimming and J lost 7 bases; unmatched junction nucleotides: 13. CDR3 length equals 16 residues. Germline V CDR1 and CDR2: SGHTA, FQGNSA. The CDR3 is CASTFGDRGRTGGYTF. DNA of the CDR3: TGTGCCAGCACCTTTGGGGACAGGGGGCGGACGGGTGGCTACACCTTC.

The chain employs TRBV5-1 and TRBJ2-3; 8 positions match TRBD2. Germline V CDR1 and CDR2: SGHRS, YFSETQ. The length of the CDR3 is 16 residues. After removal of 0 bases from V and 6 bases from J, the junction contained 9 bases not matched to a gene. This CDR3 is CASSLEPGGPSDTQYF. The DNA for the CDR3 is TGCGCCAGCAGCTTGGAGCCGGGGGGGCCGTCGGATACGCAGTATTTT.